The clone carrying this T cell receptor (beta chain) was seen many times. V was cut by 5 bases and J by 5 bases, with 12 bases left in between. Germline values: CDR1 LGHNT, CDR2 FRNRAP. CDR3 size: 13 residues. Time point defined: patch test 1, 2 weeks after DPC sensitization. Stated treatment: therapeutic diphenylcyclopropenone sensitization with weekly scalp DPC. Blood sampling occurred before each patch-test application. MiXCR, applied by TCRdb to the RACE reads, yields one record per CDR3 protein. The sample lists approximately 82,000 distinct CDR3 sequences, 10% to 15% occurring once. The data belong to a study of human T cells and chemical hapten exposure. Study at large: Scalp application of diphenylcyclopropenone was performed weekly in patients across the entire roughly 24-week study.

The sample here was whole blood, taken in connection with sensitization to the hapten diphenylcyclopropenone (DPC). The origin of this receptor is a woman aged 55-75 years with alopecia areata. Some clones in this sample may be carry-over from other donors' samples. V and J are TRBV12-5 and TRBJ2-5; D may be TRBD2 (7 bases). The CDR3 protein is CASGGGGEETQYF. The CDR3 bases are TGTGCTAGTGGTGGCGGGGGCGAGGAGACCCAGTACTTC.